Below, 7 T cell receptor beta chains from the same sample are listed, as sequenced in a study of blood T cell repertoires in COVID-19. The repertoire was sequenced with immunoSEQ multiplex PCR; TCRdb's copy has only in-frame clones and lacks some. This sample has about 160,000 clones, with roughly 79% found just once. Specimen: peripheral blood. The receptor source for this set is an elderly woman with acute or convalescent COVID-19.

This clone has at least ten counts. The chain combines TRBV2 with TRBJ1-1; 8 bases are a match to TRBD1. Germline V gives CDR1 SNHLY, CDR2 FYNNEI. V dropped 4 bases and J dropped 5; count of bases not matched to a gene: 3. CDR3 length: 13 residues. CDR3 DNA sequence: TGTGCCAGCAGTGGGACAGGGATAACTGAAGCTTTCTTT. Its protein product is CASSGTGITEAFF.

The chain uses TRBV30 and TRBJ2-7, with TRBD2 matching 13 bases. With V trimmed by 4 bases and J by 6 bases, 12 bases remained unmatched. Germline V CDR1 and CDR2: GTSNPN, SVGIG (reference sequence). This CDR3 has 16 amino acids. In DNA, the CDR3 is TGTGCCTGGACGCCGACTAGCGGGAGGTACGGGGGCGAGCAGTACTTC. Its protein is CAWTPTSGRYGGEQYF.

V and J are TRBV10-2 and TRBJ1-5; 8 nucleotides line up with TRBD1. This CDR3 has 15 amino acids. Germline V gene data show CDR1 as WSHSY and CDR2 as SAAADI. J gave up 5 bases and V 3 bases, and 6 bases lay outside the gene matches. CDR3 DNA: TGCGCCAGCAGTGAAGGGACAGGATTTGATCAGCCCCAGCATTTT. Translation: CASSEGTGFDQPQHF.

The rearrangement uses TRBV19 and TRBJ2-7; 9 positions agree with TRBD1. The CDR3 contains 15 residues. Per germline, CDR1 LNHDA and CDR2 SQIVND (reference sequence). V trimming: 5 bases; J trimming: 6 bases; junction bases outside the gene matches: 11. The CDR3 nucleotides read TGTGCCAGTAGTGTTCCGGGACAGGGTAAGCCCGAGCAGTACTTC. Residues: CASSVPGQGKPEQYF.

The sample holds a few counts of this clone. The V gene is TRBV6-2 or TRBV6-3, the J gene TRBJ1-1; TRBD1 agrees at 8 bases. This CDR3 comprises 16 residues. Germline CDR1 MNHEY, CDR2 SVGEGT. The J segment lost 5 bases and the V segment lost 0 bases, leaving 8 bases of the junction unmatched. CDR3 sequence reads: CASSYSSDRGVTEAFF. CDR3 DNA: TGTGCCAGCAGTTACTCCTCCGACAGGGGAGTAACTGAAGCTTTCTTT.

This clone showed up many times. The chain carries TRBV5-6 and TRBJ1-2; possibly TRBD1 for D (5 bases). The CDR3 is made up of 13 amino acids. CDR1 is SGHDT and CDR2 is YYEEEE in the germline V gene. V gave up 6 bases and J gave up 7 bases, with 16 bases separating them. CDR3 in DNA: TGTGCCAGCAAACTCGACAGCTCCCGTGGCTACACCTTC. Its translation is CASKLDSSRGYTF.

The CDR3 loop reads CASSLRSGSNQPQHF. CDR3 sequence (DNA): TGCGCCAGCAGCTTGAGGTCAGGGTCGAATCAGCCCCAGCATTTT. V gene TRBV5-1 combines with J gene TRBJ1-5, with D possibly matching TRBD1 (5 bases). Germline lookup yields CDR1 SGHRS and CDR2 YFSETQ. The CDR3 spans 15 residues. V lost 1 base to trimming and J lost 4 bases, with 12 bases between them.